These 6 T cell receptor beta chains came from one sample sequenced in a study of shared clonotypes between healthy human individuals. TCRdb's table, derived via immunoSEQ multiplex PCR, lists solely in-frame clones and lacks some. The data contain roughly 2.6 million clones, approximately 92% of them seen just once; the ten biggest clones take up over 0.12%. The sequencing input was naive CD4+ T cells sorted from blood. Subset here: CD45RA+ positively selected. These receptors all come from a man between 18 and 29 years old in good health.

This sequence joins TRBV30 and TRBJ2-5; D is possibly TRBD1 (5 bases). CDR1 is GTSNPN and CDR2 is SVGIG in the germline V gene (reference sequence). The CDR3 covers 13 residues. Trimming removed 2 bases at V and 2 bases at J, with 9 bases between. CDR3 region: CAWSTTVQETQYF. In DNA form, the CDR3 reads TGTGCCTGGAGTACGACAGTACAAGAGACCCAGTACTTC.

The chain uses TRBV6-6 and TRBJ1-2; no definite D call. From germline, CDR1 is MNHNY and CDR2 SVGAGI (reference sequence). The CDR3 covers 13 residues. V gave up 7 bases and J gave up 7 bases, with 16 bases separating them. CDR3 in DNA: TGTGCCAGCAATCCTCTTAGCCTGGGTGGCTACACCTTC. It translates to CASNPLSLGGYTF.

The chain carries TRBV5-1 and TRBJ1-2; D not certain. The CDR3 contains 12 residues. Germline V gives CDR1 SGHRS, CDR2 YFSETQ. V was trimmed by 9 bases and J by 1 base, leaving 10 bases between them. Written as DNA, the CDR3 is TGCGCCACCTCCCTGGATAACTATGGCTACACCTTC. Protein product: CATSLDNYGYTF.

The chain is built from TRBV30 and TRBJ2-4; 9 positions agree with TRBD2. CDR3 length: 18 residues. The germline V gene has CDR1 GTSNPN and CDR2 SVGIG (reference sequence). The V gene end was trimmed by 0 bases and the J gene end by 2 bases; junction bases not matched to a gene: 11. CDR3 nucleotides: TGTGCCTGGAGTGTACCTTTTTTCGGGACTAGCTCCAAAAACATTCAGTACTTC. This sequence encodes CAWSVPFFGTSSKNIQYF.

The chain is built from TRBV5-1 and TRBJ2-7, with a tentative D call TRBD2 (6 bases). The CDR3 covers 16 residues. V lost 0 bases and J 0 bases, leaving 13 bases between the germline ends. Germline V gene lookup returns CDR1 SGHRS and CDR2 YFSETQ. CDR3 region: CASSLGPGRSSYEQYF. The CDR3 DNA is TGCGCCAGCAGCTTGGGCCCTGGGAGGAGCTCCTACGAGCAGTACTTC.

This chain joins TRBV5-1 and TRBJ2-1, with a tentative D call TRBD2 (6 bases). Per germline, CDR1 SGHRS and CDR2 YFSETQ. V dropped 4 bases and J dropped 8 bases, with 16 bases sitting between them. The CDR3 has 14 residues. CDR3 sequence reads: CASSANPGGDEQFF. In DNA form, the CDR3 reads TGCGCCAGCAGCGCTAACCCAGGCGGGGATGAGCAGTTCTTC.